The T cell receptor (beta chain) under discussion was sequenced for a study of shared clonotypes between healthy human individuals. General study results and limits: When compared with the clonotypes that were shared by all four sorted-subset donors, the non-shared clonotypes turned out to have lower generation probabilities. Naive subsets tended to show greater estimated richness than memory subsets.

The CDR3 runs to 15 residues. CDR1 and CDR2 (germline): MNHEY, SVGAGI. Clones were read by immunoSEQ multiplex PCR, and TCRdb kept only the in-frame ones, dropping some. The sample shows approximately 1.5 million clones, around 98.5% of them seen only once. Comments on this clone: What it recognizes is unknown. One end of the junction is discordant with germline, which a read error may explain.

The sequence was obtained from a man aged 25 to 40 in good health. This sequence joins TRBV6-5 and TRBJ2-7, with a tentative D call TRBD2 (5 bases). Sequencing used naive CD4+ T cells sorted from blood. The subset denotes: CD45RA+ positively selected. CDR3 amino acids: CASSNSLLGTYEQYF. The CDR3 DNA follows: TGTGCCAGCAGTAACTCGTTACTAGGAACCTACGAGCAGTACTTC.